These T cell receptor beta chains were read from a single sample in a study of Tregs in tolerant kidney transplant recipients. The antigens of these receptors remain unknown. Profiled with immunoSEQ multiplex PCR; TCRdb holds only in-frame clones, not every one. The sample shows roughly 4,200 clones, over 50% of them seen only once. The sequencing sample was made of CD8+ T cells from blood cultured with allogeneic cells. The source of these receptors is a human donor in good health. The CDR3 runs from the conserved cysteine through the conserved F or W. Each record gives: J gene, V gene, CDR3 protein.

TRBJ2-1,TRBV7-6,CASSPLAGRGDEQFF
TRBJ2-5,TRBV7-8,CASSSDRGETQYF
TRBJ2-1,TRBV27,CASSLRLAGYNEQFF
TRBJ2-7,TRBV5-4,CASSLEAFSYEQYF
TRBJ2-2,TRBV18,CASSPLGGSTGELFF
TRBJ1-2,TRBV2,CASKGTGVVLYGYTF
TRBJ2-7,TRBV7-2,CASSLIGMINSYEQYF
TRBJ2-5,TRBV6-5,CASRLLAGGRETQYF
TRBJ2-3,TRBV15,CATGAGHTQYF
TRBJ1-2,TRBV2,CASSGEGVVYGYTF
TRBJ1-5,TRBV4-1,CASSPRQGAGQPQHF
TRBJ2-2,TRBV13,CASSTGQGRGELFF
TRBJ2-1,TRBV2,CASSEIAGVGEQFF
TRBJ1-5,TRBV7-2,CASSLGGPQEPQHF
TRBJ1-2,TRBV5-5,CASTHWGKVGSYGYTF
TRBJ2-7,TRBV7-9,CASSWGQGPYEQYF
TRBJ2-2,TRBV9,CASSPGGAATGELFF
TRBJ2-3,TRBV9,CASSAAGGITDTQYF
TRBJ2-3,TRBV9,CASTPGGPIDTQYF
TRBJ2-3,TRBV9,CASSPNTDTQYF
TRBJ2-7,TRBV6-4,CASSVDSGYEQYF
TRBJ2-3,TRBV9,CASSVDRLAVNTQYF
TRBJ2-7,TRBV5-4,CASSLAGGYPTVYEQYF
TRBJ2-7,TRBV7-9,CASSPVGGYEQYF
TRBJ2-1,TRBV4-1,CASHGTGYNEQFF
TRBJ2-1,TRBV7-3,CASSTGLYNEQFF
TRBJ2-7,TRBV4-1,CASSLLRDSYEQYF
TRBJ2-1,TRBV9,CASSAGGSSYNEQFF
TRBJ2-1,TRBV19,CASTLVPGTYNEQFF
TRBJ2-7,TRBV19,CASSAGTGSYEQYF
TRBJ2-7,TRBV5-3,CARSLDRDRNSYEQYF
TRBJ2-5,TRBV9,CASSRGLAGGGRKQETQYF
TRBJ2-3,TRBV11-1,CASSSNRGQYF